The TCR beta chain described here comes from a study of T cell responses to AZD1222 COVID-19 vaccine. Assay used: immunoSEQ multiplex PCR; TCRdb lists only in-frame clones, some missing. Of over 100,000 clones in the sample, around nine tenths are singletons; the top ten hold around 12%. V gave up 5 bases and J gave up 4 bases; unmatched junction bases: 3. Germline loops: CDR1 GTSNPN, CDR2 SVGIG (reference sequence). This CDR3 spans 12 amino acids. This chain links TRBV30 with TRBJ1-1; 8 nucleotides align to TRBD1. The sample here was peripheral blood, taken on day 0 of AZD1222 vaccination. This clonotype originated in an adult in good health. As DNA, the CDR3 is TGTGCCTGGTTGACAGGGGTCACTGAAGCTTTCTTT. Its protein is CAWLTGVTEAFF.